This T cell receptor (beta chain) was obtained from a study of T cell changes during pregnancy in multiple sclerosis. CDR1 is KGHSH and CDR2 is LQKENI in the germline V gene. The CDR3 loop spans 14 amino acids. V gave up 5 bases and J gave up 9 bases; unmatched junction bases: 10. The method was immunoSEQ multiplex PCR; TCRdb's version includes in-frame clones alone and lacks a portion of them. Of approximately 53,000 clones listed, around 89% were seen once; the top ten hold under 6.5%. The chain joins TRBV18 to TRBJ2-1; 7 nucleotides line up with TRBD2. This sequence was found in a female donor in good health, enrolled as a control in a pregnancy study. The sequencing here drew on peripheral blood, taken after pregnancy. The CDR3 coding sequence is TGTGCCAGCTCATACAATCGGGGGAGGGGTGAGCAGTTCTTC. The encoded protein is CASSYNRGRGEQFF.